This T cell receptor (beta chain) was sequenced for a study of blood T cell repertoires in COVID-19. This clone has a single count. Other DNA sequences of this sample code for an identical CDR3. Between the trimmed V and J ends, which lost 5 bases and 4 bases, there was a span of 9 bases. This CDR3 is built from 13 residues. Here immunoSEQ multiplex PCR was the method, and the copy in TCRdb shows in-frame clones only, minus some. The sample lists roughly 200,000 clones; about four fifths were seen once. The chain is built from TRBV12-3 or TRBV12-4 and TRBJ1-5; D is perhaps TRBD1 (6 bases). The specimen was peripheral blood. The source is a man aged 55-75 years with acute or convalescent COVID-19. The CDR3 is CASSLTGNQPQHF. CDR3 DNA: TGTGCCAGCAGTCTGACAGGAAATCAGCCCCAGCATTTT.